The sequence of this T cell receptor beta chain was determined in a study of T cell responses to AZD1222 COVID-19 vaccine. Worth noting for this clone: Its antigen remains unidentified.

The study, taken as a whole, reports: Clonal diversity may have been underestimated in mostly white British donors.

Germline trimming cut 8 bases from V and 3 bases from J; bases unmatched to any gene: 6. Per the germline V gene, CDR1 is MNHEY and CDR2 is SVGAGI. The CDR3 totals 14 residues. TCRdb keeps only in-frame clones here, not all; method: immunoSEQ multiplex PCR. The sample lists 100,000 to 150,000 clones, approximately 85% occurring once. J is TRBJ2-2 and V is TRBV6-5; 7 bases agree with TRBD2. Sequences were derived from peripheral blood, sampled 28 days after the second dose of the MenACWY control vaccine. The clonotype was recovered from an adult who received the MenACWY meningococcal vaccine as a control. This chain's CDR3 is CASPRGRDTGELFF. CDR3 DNA sequence: TGTGCCAGCCCCAGAGGGAGGGACACCGGGGAGCTGTTTTTT.